Below, one T cell receptor (beta chain) is given with its context. Antigen specificity is unknown. Germline CDR1 reads SGHDT; CDR2 reads YYEEEE. The CDR3 is made up of 15 amino acids. Trimming removed 3 bases from V and 4 bases from J; junction bases left unmatched: 5. Across several immunoSEQ plates, the genomic DNA of each subset was split evenly. How the authors handled the data: As immunoSEQ supplied junction-only sequences (without quality scores), filtering differed. Sequencing used immunoSEQ multiplex PCR; TCRdb keeps in-frame clones, though not all of them. That table supplies the V and J calls and clone size; D and trimming were determined from the DNA. There are about 490,000 clones in the sample; roughly 80% occur only once, and 9.5% to 15% lies in the top ten. The data derive from a study of shared clonotypes between healthy human individuals. Points from the study as a whole: An effect of sequencing depth on clonotype sharing among donors was expected.

The rearrangement links TRBV5-6 to TRBJ2-7, with TRBD2 matching 12 bases. The sample taken for sequencing was PBMCs. The sequence was collected from a woman aged 40 to 55 in good health. Some clones in this sample may be carry-over from other donors' samples. CDR3 amino acids: CASSSKLAGGYEQYF. DNA of the CDR3: TGTGCCAGCAGCTCCAAACTAGCGGGGGGATACGAGCAGTACTTC.